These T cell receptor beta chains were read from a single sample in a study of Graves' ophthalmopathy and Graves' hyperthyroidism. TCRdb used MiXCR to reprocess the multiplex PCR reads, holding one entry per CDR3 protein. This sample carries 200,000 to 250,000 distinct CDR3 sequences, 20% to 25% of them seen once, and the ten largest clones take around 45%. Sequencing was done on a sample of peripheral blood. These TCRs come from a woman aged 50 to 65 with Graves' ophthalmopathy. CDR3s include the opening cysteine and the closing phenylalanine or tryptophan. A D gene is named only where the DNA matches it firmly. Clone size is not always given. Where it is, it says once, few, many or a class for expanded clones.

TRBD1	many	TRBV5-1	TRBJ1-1	TGCGCCAGCAGCTTGAGACAGGGTGGATATGAAGCTTTCTTT	CASSLRQGGYEAFF
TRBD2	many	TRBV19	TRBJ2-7	TGTGCCAGTAGTATAGGTAGTAGCGGGAGGGTGTACGAGCAGTACTTC	CASSIGSSGRVYEQYF
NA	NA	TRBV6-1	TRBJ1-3	TGTGCCAGCGGTAGACAGGGAAACACCATATATTTT	CASGRQGNTIYF
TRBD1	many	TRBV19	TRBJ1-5	TGTGCCAGTAGTACCCGACAGGGAGATCAGCCCCAGCATTTT	CASSTRQGDQPQHF
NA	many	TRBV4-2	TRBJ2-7	TGTGCCAGCAGCCAAGACTGGCTAGCCGCCTACGAGCAGTACTTC	CASSQDWLAAYEQYF
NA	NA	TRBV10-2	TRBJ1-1	TGCGCCAGCAGTGATCGGCTAGACACTGAAGCTTTCTTT	CASSDRLDTEAFF
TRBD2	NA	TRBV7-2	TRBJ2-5	TGTGCCAGCAGCTTAGGGGGGACTAGCGCCCAAGAGACCCAGTACTTC	CASSLGGTSAQETQYF
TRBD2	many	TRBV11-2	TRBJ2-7	TGTGCCAGCAGCCCGAGACTAGCGGGGAGAGGCGAGCAGTACTTC	CASSPRLAGRGEQYF
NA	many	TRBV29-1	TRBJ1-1	TGCAGCGTTGGGGGACCCATGAACACTGAAGCTTTCTTT	CSVGGPMNTEAFF
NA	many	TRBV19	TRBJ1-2	TGTGCCACCCTGAAGGACAGAAGCTATGGCTACACCTTC	CATLKDRSYGYTF
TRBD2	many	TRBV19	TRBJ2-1	TGTGCCAGTAGTATTCTAGCGGGAGCCAATGAGCAGTTCTTC	CASSILAGANEQFF
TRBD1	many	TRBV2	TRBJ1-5	TGTGCCAGCAGTGCCCCAGGGGGCCTGACTAGCAATCAGCCCCAGCATTTT	CASSAPGGLTSNQPQHF
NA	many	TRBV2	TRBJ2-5	TGTGCCAGCAACGAGACTCCGGTGGGGGAGACCCAGTACTTC	CASNETPVGETQYF
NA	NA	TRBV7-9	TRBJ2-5	TGTGCCAGCAGCCCCCTCCCCCCCCCGGGGCCCCAGTACTTC	CASSPLPPPGPQYF
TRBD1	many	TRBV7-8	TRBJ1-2	TGTGCCAGCAGCTTAGTAACAGGGGGCCGCGACTATGGCTACACCTTC	CASSLVTGGRDYGYTF
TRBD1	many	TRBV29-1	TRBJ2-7	TGCAGCATTAGGGACAGCTCCCGGGAGTACTTC	CSIRDSSREYF
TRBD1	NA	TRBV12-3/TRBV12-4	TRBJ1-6	TGTGCCAGCAATAACCGGGACAGTCTAAATTCACCCCTCCACTTT	CASNNRDSLNSPLHF
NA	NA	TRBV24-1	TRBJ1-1	TGTGCCACCAGTGATAACGACAGTACGGGCACTGAAGCTTTCTTT	CATSDNDSTGTEAFF
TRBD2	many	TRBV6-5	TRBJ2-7	TGTGCCAGCAGGACTAGCGGGAGGGCCTACGAGCAGTACTTC	CASRTSGRAYEQYF
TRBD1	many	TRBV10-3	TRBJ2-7	TGTGCCATCCAAGGGAGGGGGACAGGGGCCTACGAGCAGTACTTC	CAIQGRGTGAYEQYF
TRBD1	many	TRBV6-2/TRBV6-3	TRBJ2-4	TGTGCCAGCAGCTATAGGGGGCCCGAAAACATTCAGTACTTC	CASSYRGPENIQYF
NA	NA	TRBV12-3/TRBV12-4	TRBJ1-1	TGTGCCAGCAGTTTAGGGCGAGATGAAGCTTTCTTT	CASSLGRDEAFF
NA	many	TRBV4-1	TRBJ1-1	TGCGCCAGCAGTCGCGGCGGGGGTTGGAACACTGAAGCTTTCTTT	CASSRGGGWNTEAFF
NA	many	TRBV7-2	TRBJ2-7	TGTACCAGCAGCTTAATGTGGGCCTACGAGCAGTACTTC	CTSSLMWAYEQYF
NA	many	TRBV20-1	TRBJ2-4	TGCAGTGCTAGAAGGGCAGGGGTGGTGGGAAACATTCAGTACTTC	CSARRAGVVGNIQYF
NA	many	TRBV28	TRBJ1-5	TGTGCCAGCAGTTTCAGGGTTGGGGTGAGCAATCAGCCCCAGCATTTT	CASSFRVGVSNQPQHF
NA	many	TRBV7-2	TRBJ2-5	TGTGCCAGCAGCTTAGCCAGGGGACAAGAGACCCAGTACTTC	CASSLARGQETQYF
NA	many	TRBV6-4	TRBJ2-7	TGTGCCAGCATCGACTTCTGGGGTAAGAGAACCCCCTACGAGCAGTACTTC	CASIDFWGKRTPYEQYF
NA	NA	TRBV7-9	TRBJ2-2	TGTGCCGCGTCTGGGCAGCGTACAAACACCGGGGAGCTGTTTTTT	CAASGQRTNTGELFF
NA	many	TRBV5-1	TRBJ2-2	TGCGCCAGCAGCCTGGTTGGACGGGCGAACACCGGGGAGCTGTTTTTT	CASSLVGRANTGELFF
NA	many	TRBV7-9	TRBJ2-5	TGTGCCAGCAGCTCCCCCTATGGGCCCTACCAAGAGACCCAGTACTTC	CASSSPYGPYQETQYF
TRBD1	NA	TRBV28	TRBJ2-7	TGTGCCAGCACCCCGACAGGGGGAACCTACGAGCAGTACTTC	CASTPTGGTYEQYF
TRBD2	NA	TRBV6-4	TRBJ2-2	TGTGCCAGCAGTCGACCCCGACTAGCGGGAGTGTCCGGGGAGCTGTTTTTT	CASSRPRLAGVSGELFF
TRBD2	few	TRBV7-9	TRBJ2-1	TGTGCCAGCAGCTTAGCAGGCGGGGGTTCCTACAATGAGCAGTTCTTC	CASSLAGGGSYNEQFF
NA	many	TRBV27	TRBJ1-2	TGTGCCAGCACCCACCATCGCTACACCTTC	CASTHHRYTF
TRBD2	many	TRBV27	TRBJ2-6	TGTGCCAGCAGTTTCAAGATAACTAGCGGGAGGCGCTCTGGGGCCAACGTCCTGACTTTC	CASSFKITSGRRSGANVLTF
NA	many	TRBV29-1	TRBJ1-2	TGCAGCGTTGAAGAAGGCGGGCGATTTAATGGACCTCCTTATGGCTACACCTTC	CSVEEGGRFNGPPYGYTF
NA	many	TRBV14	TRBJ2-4	TGTGCCAGCAGCCAAGAGCTAGCCAAAAACATTCAGTACTTC	CASSQELAKNIQYF
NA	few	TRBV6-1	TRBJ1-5	TGTGCCAGCAGTGAAAAATGGGGGGGCTATCAGCCCCAGCATTTT	CASSEKWGGYQPQHF
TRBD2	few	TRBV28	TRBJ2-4	TGTGCCAGCAGTTTTCGGGGGGACCCAAGGAACATTCAGTACTTC	CASSFRGDPRNIQYF
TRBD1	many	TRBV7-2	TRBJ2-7	TGTGCCAGCAGCCAGACAGGGGGCGGGGGGTACGAGCAGTACTTC	CASSQTGGGGYEQYF
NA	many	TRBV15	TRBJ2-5	TGTGCCACCAGCAGATCGCAGGGGTCAGAGACCCAGTACTTC	CATSRSQGSETQYF
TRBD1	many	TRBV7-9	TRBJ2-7	TGTGCCAGCAGCCGTTCAGGGGGTTCCGAGCAGTACTTC	CASSRSGGSEQYF
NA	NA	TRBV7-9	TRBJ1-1	TGTGCCAGCACCACCCAGGGGAAGAACACTGAAGCTTTCTTT	CASTTQGKNTEAFF
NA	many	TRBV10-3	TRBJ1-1	TGTGCCATCGAGGGGGTAGGGGGGACTGAAGCTTTCTTT	CAIEGVGGTEAFF
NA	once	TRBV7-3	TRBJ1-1	TGTGCCAGCAGCTTAGTACAGGGCAGGGGAGCTTTCTTT	CASSLVQGRGAFF
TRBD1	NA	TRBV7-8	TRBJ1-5	TGTGCCAGCAGCTCAAGGACAGGGGGAACGGTTCAGCCCCAGCATTTT	CASSSRTGGTVQPQHF
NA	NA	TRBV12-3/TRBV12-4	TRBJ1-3	TGTGCCAGCAGTAACAGTAACTCTGGAAACACCATATATTTT	CASSNSNSGNTIYF
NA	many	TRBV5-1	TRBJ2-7	TGCGCCAGCAGCGCCGGGACAATTCTGGACGAGCAGTACTTC	CASSAGTILDEQYF
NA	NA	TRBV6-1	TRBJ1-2	TGTGCCAGCAGTGAGTCTGGGGTCGATGGCTACACCTTC	CASSESGVDGYTF
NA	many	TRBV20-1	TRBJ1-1	TGCAGTGCTAGGAGACCCGGCGTGACTGAAGCTTTCTTT	CSARRPGVTEAFF
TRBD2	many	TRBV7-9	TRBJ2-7	TGTGCCAGCAGCTTATCGACTAGCGGTCACAGCGAGCAGTACTTC	CASSLSTSGHSEQYF
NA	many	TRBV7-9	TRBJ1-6	TGTGCCAGCAGCTTAGGGCAGAATAATTCACCCCTCCACTTT	CASSLGQNNSPLHF
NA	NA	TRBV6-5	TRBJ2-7	TGTGCCAGCAGTTACTCGATCGACGAGCAGTACTTC	CASSYSIDEQYF
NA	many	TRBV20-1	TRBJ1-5	TGCAGTGCTCCCCGCGTAGGGGGAGTGGAGCCGCAGCCCCAGCATTTT	CSAPRVGGVEPQPQHF
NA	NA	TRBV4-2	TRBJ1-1	TGTGCCAGCAGCCAAGTAGGTACGGGGGAGCGTAGCACTGAAGCTTTCTTT	CASSQVGTGERSTEAFF
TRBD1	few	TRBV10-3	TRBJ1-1	TGTGCCGGAAGCCGAGACAGGGTTTTGTTCACTGAAGCTTTCTTT	CAGSRDRVLFTEAFF